This note documents a single TCR beta chain sequence. Which antigen it targets is not known. Base quality data are lacking; no much larger clone is found one base away. Germline trimming: 0 bases from V, 3 bases from J; junction bases outside gene matches: 2. CDR1 and CDR2 were assigned from the germline V gene as MNHEY and SVGAGI. The CDR3 spans 16 residues, from the cysteine through the phenylalanine. The read is trimmed to its CDR3 DNA, 48 bases read in frame from base 1. This entry is derived from a study of vaccination and CD4 T cells after COVID-19 (dated by TCRdb to between 2021 and 2024). A note on the overall study: Convalescent patients had a positive SARS-CoV-2 result on nasal swab PCR, and of these patients, fewer than ten had mild disease and one had severe disease. Six males and four females were included in the convalescent cohort, with two Hispanic individuals, seven Caucasians, two Asians and one multiracial person represented. Two doses of either the Pfizer-BioNTech BNT162b2 vaccine (n=8) or the Moderna mRNA-1273 vaccine (n=2) were administered to participants. Post-COVID blood samples from convalescent patients were collected a median of around 110 days after diagnosis, with a range of 35 to 161 days. Post-vaccine blood samples were taken a median of around 68 days after the second vaccine dose, with a range of roughly 13 to 250 days. Overlapping spike peptide pools from SARS-CoV-2 and from the common cold coronaviruses HCoV-NL63, HCoV-OC43 and HCoV-229E were used as culture stimuli. In control cultures, a CEFX viral epitope pool was used as positive control, an HIV-1 Nef peptide pool was used as negative control, or no peptide was added. The spike-specific CD4+ TCR repertoire was compared before and after mRNA vaccination in approximately 9 COVID-19 convalescent patients and a handful of infection-naive healthy vaccine recipients.

Results the study describes overall, beyond this receptor: Although the median number of SARS-CoV-2-reactive clonotypes went up from roughly 20 after infection to more than 30 after vaccination, the increase was not significant. Of the vaccine-specific clones found in convalescent patients, nearly all (304 of 307) were mono-reactive for SARS-CoV-2 spike instead of being cross-reactive with common cold coronaviruses. Among the post-vaccine SARS-CoV-2-reactive clones in convalescent patients, a median around 86% showed up only after vaccination, which suggests vaccine-specific priming. The number of convalescent patients in the study was relatively small, and the study did not examine early timepoints following natural infection.

The library came from PCR. DNA from cultured CD4+ T cells underwent TCR sequencing with the Oncomine TCR Beta short-read assay at the Johns Hopkins FTIC core. The QIAamp micro DNA kit was used to extract genomic DNA from the cultured CD4+ T cells. The Oncomine TCR Beta libraries from cultured CD4+ T cells were pooled using unique dual indexes and then sequenced on an Illumina iSeq 100. Turning to the authors' computational methods: Non-productive sequences were removed, and CDR3s that did not start with C, did not end with F or W, or were shorter than 7 amino acids were discarded. The MANAFEST web application was used to identify antigen-specific clonotypes by comparing peptide-stimulated wells against reference wells and other culture wells. Positive clones required FDR below 0.05, an odds ratio above 5, and productive frequency above 0.1% in at least two of three replicate wells. Clonotypes that were significantly expanded in both SARS-CoV-2 spike wells and at least one common cold coronavirus spike condition were defined as cross-reactive. Levenshtein distances (stringdist) and unrooted phylogenetic trees (ape) in R version 3.6.1 were used to assess CDR3 homology. Using fastp at Q25 and MiXCR, TCRdb reprocessed the public reads and kept productive beta chains. CDR3 protein sequences are deduplicated, and each keeps its most common genes and DNA. These V and J calls derive from TCRdb rather than the authors' analysis. The sample records around 15,000 distinct CDR3 sequences, roughly half of which are singletons. The top ten clones comprise roughly 17% of the sample.

The treatment or condition label, as the study defines it: approximately nine-day PBMC culture with coronavirus spike peptide pools or control peptides (ViraFEST assay). The study used the ViraFEST assay, which expanded antigen-specific T cells with peptide pools and then identified expanded clonotypes by TCR sequencing. The positive SARS-CoV-2 PCR tests of the convalescent patients were dated from March to December 2020, before the Alpha, Beta and Delta variants emerged in the United States. PBMCs were cultured at under 2.5 million per well in IMDM supplemented with approximately 5% human AB serum and roughly 10 IU/ml IL-2, with 9.5 to 10 ug/ml peptide pools added. Half of the culture medium was replaced with fresh IL-2-containing medium on days 3 and 7. CD4+ T cells were isolated after 10 days of culture through negative selection using the EasySep CD4+ T cell isolation kit. PBMCs were separated from whole blood using Ficoll-Paque Plus gradient centrifugation and then either used fresh or cryopreserved at -140C. Each culture condition was generally run in triplicate wells.

Rearrangement joined TRBV6-5 to TRBJ2-7, with 13 bases in between that match TRBD2. Sequencing was done on a sample of CD4+ T cells from blood, cultured in vitro. The clonotype comes from a human donor who had recovered from COVID-19. The DNA sequence is TGTGCCAGCAGTTACTCGGGGACTAGCGGGGACTACGAGCAGTACTTC. Its protein reads: CASSYSGTSGDYEQYF.